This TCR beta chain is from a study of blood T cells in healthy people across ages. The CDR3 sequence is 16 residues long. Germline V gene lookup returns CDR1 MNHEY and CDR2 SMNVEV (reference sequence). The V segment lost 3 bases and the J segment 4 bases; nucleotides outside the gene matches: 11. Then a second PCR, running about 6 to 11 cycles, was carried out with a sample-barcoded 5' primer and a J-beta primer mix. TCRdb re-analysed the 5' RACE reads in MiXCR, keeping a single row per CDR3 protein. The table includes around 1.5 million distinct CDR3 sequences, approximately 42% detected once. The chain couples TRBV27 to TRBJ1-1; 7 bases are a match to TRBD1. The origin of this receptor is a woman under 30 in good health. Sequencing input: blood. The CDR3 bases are TGTGCCAGCAGTTTCGCAGGGGGACGACGCGTCACTGAAGCTTTCTTT. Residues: CASSFAGGRRVTEAFF.